A selection of T cell receptor beta chains follows, all from one sample in a study of CD8 T cells in Susac syndrome. TCRdb re-derived calls from the immunoSEQ multiplex PCR reads in MiXCR, one entry per CDR3 protein. This sample yields a few hundred thousand distinct CDR3 sequences, of which 95% are seen a single time; 0.08% to 0.095% belongs to the top ten. Material: CD4+ T cells from PBMCs. The receptors shown here come from a human donor with multiple sclerosis. Each CDR3 is given with its conserved first and last residue. Each record gives: J gene, V gene, D gene, CDR3 protein. A D gene is named only where the DNA matches it firmly.

J gene: TRBJ1-1; V gene: TRBV6-4; D gene: -; CDR3 protein: CASREQGNTEAFF
J gene: TRBJ2-7; V gene: TRBV3-1; D gene: -; CDR3 protein: CASSPGHLYEQYF
J gene: TRBJ2-7; V gene: TRBV20-1; D gene: TRBD2; CDR3 protein: CSASPWTSVYEQYF
J gene: TRBJ2-1; V gene: TRBV20-1; D gene: -; CDR3 protein: CSAKDPARSYNEQFF
J gene: TRBJ1-4; V gene: TRBV7-2; D gene: TRBD1; CDR3 protein: CASSPAGGGEKLFF
J gene: TRBJ1-2; V gene: TRBV27; D gene: TRBD1; CDR3 protein: CASSPRQGAATNYGYTF
J gene: TRBJ2-5; V gene: TRBV5-4; D gene: TRBD2; CDR3 protein: CASSSGGRGETQYF
J gene: TRBJ2-7; V gene: TRBV29-1; D gene: TRBD1; CDR3 protein: CSVNRGQDEQYF
J gene: TRBJ2-7; V gene: TRBV6-5; D gene: TRBD2; CDR3 protein: CASSYPGIAGIYEQYF
J gene: TRBJ2-5; V gene: TRBV2; D gene: -; CDR3 protein: CASSETLATETQYF
J gene: TRBJ2-4; V gene: TRBV20-1; D gene: TRBD2; CDR3 protein: CSARRKQRGGRNIQYF
J gene: TRBJ2-1; V gene: TRBV2; D gene: -; CDR3 protein: CASSEGGIRLGPGF
J gene: TRBJ2-3; V gene: TRBV12-3/TRBV12-4; D gene: -; CDR3 protein: CASSLAGRSTDTQYF
J gene: TRBJ2-1; V gene: TRBV29-1; D gene: TRBD2; CDR3 protein: CSSSGTRGNNEQFF
J gene: TRBJ2-7; V gene: TRBV24-1; D gene: TRBD1; CDR3 protein: CATSDLCGTGIPHYEQYF
J gene: TRBJ2-7; V gene: TRBV27; D gene: -; CDR3 protein: CASSSEGRDEQYF
J gene: TRBJ1-1; V gene: TRBV25-1; D gene: -; CDR3 protein: CASRTAVNTEAFF
J gene: TRBJ2-1; V gene: TRBV4-1; D gene: TRBD2; CDR3 protein: CASSQIPRTSGSSYNEQFF
J gene: TRBJ1-1; V gene: TRBV15; D gene: -; CDR3 protein: CATNSRGSRTEAFF
J gene: TRBJ2-1; V gene: TRBV3-1; D gene: -; CDR3 protein: CASSQGGLYNEQFF
J gene: TRBJ2-7; V gene: TRBV11-2; D gene: -; CDR3 protein: CASSSRQVAYEQYF
J gene: TRBJ2-7; V gene: TRBV3-1; D gene: TRBD2; CDR3 protein: CASSSRTSGTTYEQYF
J gene: TRBJ2-5; V gene: TRBV24-1; D gene: -; CDR3 protein: CATSDPGHPAETQYF
J gene: TRBJ2-5; V gene: TRBV28; D gene: TRBD2; CDR3 protein: CASSRSSGRDWETQYF
J gene: TRBJ2-7; V gene: TRBV23-1; D gene: -; CDR3 protein: CAIWGILYEQYF
J gene: TRBJ1-2; V gene: TRBV12-3/TRBV12-4; D gene: TRBD1; CDR3 protein: CASSLEGGSYGYTF
J gene: TRBJ2-3; V gene: TRBV29-1; D gene: -; CDR3 protein: CSVEAFGTQYF